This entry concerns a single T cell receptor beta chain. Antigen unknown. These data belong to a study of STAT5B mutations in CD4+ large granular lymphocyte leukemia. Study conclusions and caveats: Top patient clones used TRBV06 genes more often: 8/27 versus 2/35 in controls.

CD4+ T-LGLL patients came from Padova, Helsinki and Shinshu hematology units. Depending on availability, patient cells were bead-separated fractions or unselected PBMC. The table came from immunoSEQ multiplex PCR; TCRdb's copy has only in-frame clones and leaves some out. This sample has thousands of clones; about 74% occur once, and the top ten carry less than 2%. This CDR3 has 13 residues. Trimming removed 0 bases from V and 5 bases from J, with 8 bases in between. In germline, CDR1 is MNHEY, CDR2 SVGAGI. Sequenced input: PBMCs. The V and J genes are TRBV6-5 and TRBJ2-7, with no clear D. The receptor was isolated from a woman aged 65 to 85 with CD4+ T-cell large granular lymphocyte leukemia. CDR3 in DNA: TGTGCCAGCAGTTACTCAGGGTTAAACGAGCAGTACTTC. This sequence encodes CASSYSGLNEQYF.